A single sample is the source of the 2 T cell receptor beta chains below, sequenced in a study of T-cell memory formation after mild COVID-19. TCRdb re-called the 5' RACE reads with MiXCR, one entry per CDR3 protein. The table shows under 70,000 distinct CDR3 sequences, with 9.3% occurring only once. The sample consisted of PBMCs or a T cell subset sorted from them (not recorded which). Receptors originate from a man aged 18 to 29 who had mild COVID-19 (a few samples of this study predate the infection). Cell type and time point are not known.

This clonotype was counted between two and nine times. The chain combines TRBV6-2 or TRBV6-3 with TRBJ2-1, with TRBD2 matching over 16 bases. The CDR3 has 18 residues. Trimming took 11 bases from V and 1 from J; bases not matched to a gene: 11. CDR1 is MNHEY, CDR2 SVGEGT, per germline. The CDR3 sequence: CARGPGLAGGWSYNEQFF. CDR3 sequence (DNA): TGTGCCCGCGGCCCGGGACTAGCGGGGGGGTGGTCCTACAATGAGCAGTTCTTC.

This clonotype occurred many times. The chain uses TRBV7-3 and TRBJ2-1, with D perhaps TRBD1 (5 bases). Trimming cost V 5 bases and J 5 bases, with 16 bases left between them. The germline V gene encodes CDR1 SGHTA and CDR2 FQGTGA. The CDR3 is 15 residues long. The CDR3 DNA reads TGTGCCAGCAGCAAGGGGTCACAGCACCACAATGAGCAGTTCTTC. Its protein product is CASSKGSQHHNEQFF. The full variable domain, in which reference TRBV7-3 and TRBJ2-1 provide the parts outside the CDR3, is GAGVSQTPSNKVTEKGKYVELRCDPISGHTALYWYRQSLGQGPEFLIYFQGTGAADDSGLPNDRFFAVRPEGSVSTLKIQRTERGDSAVYLCASSKGSQHHNEQFFGPGTRLTVL.